This TCR beta chain is drawn from a study of blood T cell repertoires in COVID-19. Study at large: Samples came from the United States, Italy and Spain, spanning acute and convalescent COVID-19. PBMCs, B-cell-depleted T cells, or T cells provided the cDNA or gDNA that made up the material.

Trimming shortened V by 7 bases and J by 8 bases, and 17 bases separated the two germline ends. CDR1 is MNHEY, CDR2 SVGAGI, per germline. The CDR3 spans 13 residues. This clone was seen more than once but under ten times. Per the authors' pipeline: Estimation of nucleated cell counts relied on the amplification of reference gene primers. Produced via immunoSEQ multiplex PCR; TCRdb's table is partial and in-frame only. From that table come the V and J calls and clone size; the DNA was used to work out D and trimming. In the table there are hundreds of thousands of clones, nearly 90% of which are singletons.

The source of this sequence is a man in his late teens or twenties with active or convalescent COVID-19. The material sequenced was peripheral blood. The chain has TRBV6-5 and TRBJ1-1, with TRBD1 as a possible D gene (6 bases). Written as DNA, the CDR3 is TGTGCCAGCATAATCGCGGGGGGCGAGGAAGCTTTCTTT. Protein: CASIIAGGEEAFF.